This T cell receptor beta chain was sequenced for a study of blood T cell repertoires in COVID-19. Turning to the study itself: Material from acute and convalescent COVID-19 was sourced from the United States, Italy and Spain. PBMCs, B-cell-depleted T cells, or T cells provided the cDNA or gDNA that made up the material.

This clone was detected only once. Authors' methods: The authors estimated nucleated cell counts from reference gene primer amplification. Assay used: immunoSEQ multiplex PCR; TCRdb lists only in-frame clones, some missing. The V and J calls and clone size are taken from that table; D and trimming were inferred from the DNA. Seen here are around 87,000 clones, roughly nine tenths observed once, and the top ten hold 8.5% to 10%. The CDR3 contains 15 residues. V shed 5 bases, J shed 7 bases, and the junction held 10 bases outside the gene matches. In germline, CDR1 is SGHTA, CDR2 FQGTGA. Sequenced material: peripheral blood. The source is a man in his fifties with acute or convalescent COVID-19. This chain links TRBV7-3 with TRBJ2-1; TRBD2 aligns across 8 bases. In DNA form, the CDR3 reads TGTGCCAGCAGCCGCCAAATGGCTAGCGGGAATGAGCAGTTCTTC. The encoded protein is CASSRQMASGNEQFF.